The 3 T cell receptor beta chains given below trace back to one sample, sequenced in a study of blood T cell repertoires in COVID-19. The assay was immunoSEQ multiplex PCR, and TCRdb's table has in-frame clones only and misses some. This sample has about 210,000 clones, with around 91% found just once. The sample comprised peripheral blood. The receptor set was obtained from a woman in her 40s with acute or convalescent COVID-19.

The chain combines TRBV4-1 with TRBJ2-3, with 10 nucleotides matching TRBD1. V was clipped by 0 bases and J by 8 bases; unmatched bases: 8. This CDR3 is built from 16 residues. Germline V lookup: CDR1 MGHRA, CDR2 YSYEKL. CDR3: CASSQDGQGGGGTQYF. The DNA for the CDR3 is TGCGCCAGCAGCCAAGATGGACAGGGGGGAGGAGGTACGCAGTATTTT.

The V and J genes are TRBV2 and TRBJ2-3; the match to TRBD2 covers 13 bases. Trimming took 6 bases from V and 3 from J; bases not matched to a gene: 3. The CDR3 is made up of 15 amino acids. CDR1 is SNHLY and CDR2 is FYNNEI in the germline V gene. The CDR3 bases are TGTGCCAGCAGGGGACTAGCGGGGAGGACAGATACGCAGTATTTT. Translating gives CASRGLAGRTDTQYF.

The chain recombines TRBV24-1 with TRBJ2-3, with D possibly TRBD1 on 6 matching bases. V lost 4 bases and J lost 0, with 16 bases in between. Germline V gene lookup returns CDR1 KGHDR and CDR2 SFDVKD. This CDR3 comprises 17 residues. The CDR3 coding sequence is TGTGCCACCAGTGACACCCAGACAGGCCCAAGCACAGATACGCAGTATTTT. It translates to CATSDTQTGPSTDTQYF.